Detailed here is one T cell receptor beta chain. Data came from immunoSEQ multiplex PCR; TCRdb stores just in-frame clones and leaves some out. The sample contains roughly 310,000 clones, roughly 88% of which appear only once. The CDR3 loop spans 12 amino acids. The germline V gene has CDR1 MNHEY and CDR2 SMNVEV (reference sequence). V lost 3 bases, J lost 13 bases, and 10 bases lay in between. The sample comes from a study of blood T cell repertoires in COVID-19. Study as a whole: PBMCs, B-cell-depleted T cells, or T cells were the source of the cDNA or gDNA that made up the material.

The rearrangement joins TRBV27 to TRBJ1-6; no definite D call. Sequencing was carried out using peripheral blood. The sequence came from a woman aged 50 to 60 with active or convalescent COVID-19. CDR3 sequence: CASSFSGSPLHF. CDR3 DNA: TGTGCCAGCAGTTTCTCGGGATCCCCCCTCCACTTT.